The 6 T cell receptor beta chains in this list originate from one sample, sequenced in a study of shared T cell receptors in the human thymus. TCRdb's table, derived via immunoSEQ multiplex PCR, lists solely in-frame clones and lacks some. The sample lists hundreds of thousands of clones; roughly 88% were seen once. These records were also assigned to another study, of human thymus T cells.

The sequencing sample was made of thymocytes. These receptors all come from a boy younger than two with a congenital heart defect.

The CDR3 sequence is CSVAGGVPYNEQFF. CDR3 sequence (DNA): TGCAGCGTTGCGGGGGGGGTCCCCTACAATGAGCAGTTCTTC. The genes are TRBV29-1 and TRBJ2-1; 8 bases map to TRBD2. The germline V gene has CDR1 SQVTM and CDR2 ANQGSEA. The J segment lost 2 bases and the V segment lost 4 bases, leaving 4 bases of the junction unmatched. This CDR3 has 14 residues.

A few counts support this clone. The gene calls are TRBV5-6 and TRBJ1-5; 7 nucleotides agree with TRBD1. This CDR3 has 15 amino acids. Germline V lookup: CDR1 SGHDT, CDR2 YYEEEE. The J segment lost 0 bases and the V segment lost 4 bases, leaving 4 bases of the junction unmatched. CDR3 region: CASSRGLGSNQPQHF. CDR3 nucleotides: TGTGCCAGCAGCAGGGGGCTAGGTAGCAATCAGCCCCAGCATTTT.

This sequence joins TRBV28 and TRBJ1-4; 8 positions agree with TRBD1. Trimming removed 10 bases from V and 1 base from J; junction bases left unmatched: 11. CDR1 MDHEN and CDR2 SYDVKM come from the germline V gene. The CDR3 contains 16 residues. CDR3 residues: CATRTGIGRTNEKLFF. CDR3 nucleotides: TGTGCCACCCGGACAGGGATAGGTAGAACTAATGAAAAACTGTTTTTT.

This clone was observed once. The CDR3 loop is CASSSKGGTRRSGNTIYF. As DNA, the CDR3 is TGTGCCAGCAGCTCCAAGGGGGGGACACGGCGCTCTGGAAACACCATATATTTT. The rearrangement links TRBV7-9 to TRBJ1-3; perhaps TRBD1 as D (6 bases). The CDR3 runs 18 residues. Germline CDR1 is SEHNR and CDR2 is FQNEAQ (reference sequence). V lost 4 bases and J 0 bases, leaving 19 bases between the germline ends.

J is TRBJ1-1 and V is TRBV7-9; the D gene is possibly TRBD1 (6 bases). Germline V gene lookup returns CDR1 SEHNR and CDR2 FQNEAQ (reference sequence). The V end lost 5 bases, the J end lost 9 bases, and 13 bases lay between the germline ends. The CDR3 totals 12 residues. The DNA of the CDR3 is TGTGCCAGCAGCCCCGGGACATCCCAAGCTTTCTTT. Translated: CASSPGTSQAFF.

This chain joins TRBV11-2 and TRBJ2-7; 11 bases fit TRBD2. In germline, CDR1 is SGHAT, CDR2 FQNNGV. The CDR3 length is 16 residues. V lost 2 bases, J lost 5 bases, and 8 bases stayed unmatched. This chain's CDR3 is CASSLFTSGSRDEQYF. In DNA, the CDR3 is TGTGCCAGCAGCTTATTCACTAGCGGGAGTAGGGACGAGCAGTACTTC. The full variable domain, in which reference TRBV11-2 and TRBJ2-7 provide the parts outside the CDR3, is EAGVAQSPRYKIIEKRQSVAFWCNPISGHATLYWYQQILGQGPKLLIQFQNNGVVDDSQLPKDRFSAERLKGVDSTLKIQPAKLEDSAVYLCASSLFTSGSRDEQYFGPGTRLTVT.